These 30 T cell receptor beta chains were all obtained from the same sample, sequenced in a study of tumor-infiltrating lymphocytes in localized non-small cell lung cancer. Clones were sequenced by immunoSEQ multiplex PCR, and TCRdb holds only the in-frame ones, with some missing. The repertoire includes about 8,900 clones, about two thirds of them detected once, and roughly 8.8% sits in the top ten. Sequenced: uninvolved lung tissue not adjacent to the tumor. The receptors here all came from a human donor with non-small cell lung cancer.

This CDR3 reads CASRPSLPQTQYF. DNA of the CDR3: TGTGCCAGCAGGCCCTCACTGCCCCAGACCCAGTACTTC. The chain links TRBV11-2 to TRBJ2-5; no reliable D call. CDR3 length equals 13 residues. Germline V gene lookup returns CDR1 SGHAT and CDR2 FQNNGV. V was cut by 6 bases and J by 6 bases, with 14 bases left in between.

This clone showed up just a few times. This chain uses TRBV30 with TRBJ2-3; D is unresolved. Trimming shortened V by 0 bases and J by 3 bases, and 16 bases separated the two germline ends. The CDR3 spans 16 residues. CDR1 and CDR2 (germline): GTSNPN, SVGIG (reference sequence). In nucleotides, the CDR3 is TGTGCCTGGAGTGTAAGTTTCGGCGAGCTGACAGATACGCAGTATTTT. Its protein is CAWSVSFGELTDTQYF.

The CDR3 loop reads CASTSRAVQGGEQYF. In DNA, the CDR3 is TGCGCCAGCACCTCCCGCGCCGTCCAGGGGGGTGAGCAGTACTTC. The genes are TRBV5-1 and TRBJ2-7, with D possibly matching TRBD1 (7 bases). The CDR3 spans 15 residues. V was shortened by 6 bases and J by 7 bases, with 23 bases between the two germline ends. Looked up from germline, CDR1 is SGHRS and CDR2 is YFSETQ.

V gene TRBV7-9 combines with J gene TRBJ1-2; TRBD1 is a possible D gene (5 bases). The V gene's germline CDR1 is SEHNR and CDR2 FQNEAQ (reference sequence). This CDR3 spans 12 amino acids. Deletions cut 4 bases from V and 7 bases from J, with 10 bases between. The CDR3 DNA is TGTGCCAGCAGCTACGGGACTTTTGGCTACACCTTC. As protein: CASSYGTFGYTF.

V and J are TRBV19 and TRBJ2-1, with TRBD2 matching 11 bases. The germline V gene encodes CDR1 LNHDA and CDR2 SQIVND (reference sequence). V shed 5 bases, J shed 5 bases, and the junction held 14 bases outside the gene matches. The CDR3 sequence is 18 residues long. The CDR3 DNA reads TGTGCCAGTAGTTTGGACGGAAACGGACTAGCGGGCGACAATGAGCAGTTCTTC. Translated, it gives CASSLDGNGLAGDNEQFF.

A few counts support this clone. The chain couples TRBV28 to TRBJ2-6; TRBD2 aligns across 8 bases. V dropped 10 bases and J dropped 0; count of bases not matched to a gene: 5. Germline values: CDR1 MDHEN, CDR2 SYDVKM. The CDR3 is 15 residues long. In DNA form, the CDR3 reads TGTGCCATCAGAGCGGGAGCCTCTGGGGCCAACGTCCTGACTTTC. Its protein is CAIRAGASGANVLTF.

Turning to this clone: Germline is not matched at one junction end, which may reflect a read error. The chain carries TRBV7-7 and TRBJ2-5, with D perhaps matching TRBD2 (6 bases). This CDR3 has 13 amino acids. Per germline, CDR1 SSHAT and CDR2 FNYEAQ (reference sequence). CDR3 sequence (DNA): TGTGCTAGCAGCTCTGAACGGGGGGAGACCCAGTACTTC. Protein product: CASSSERGETQYF. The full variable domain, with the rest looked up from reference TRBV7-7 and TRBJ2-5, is GAGVSQSPRYKVTKRGQDVTLRCDPISSHATLYWYQQALGQGPEFLTYFNYEAQPDKSGLPSDRFSAERPEGSISTLTIQRTEQRDSAMYRCASSSERGETQYFGPGTRLLVL.

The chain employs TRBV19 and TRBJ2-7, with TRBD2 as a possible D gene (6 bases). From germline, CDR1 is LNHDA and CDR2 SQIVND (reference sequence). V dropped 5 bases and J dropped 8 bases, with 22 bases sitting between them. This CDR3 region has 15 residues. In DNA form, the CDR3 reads TGTGCCAGTAGTCCACGCCACGCCGGGAGTACGCAGCAGTACTTC. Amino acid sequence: CASSPRHAGSTQQYF.

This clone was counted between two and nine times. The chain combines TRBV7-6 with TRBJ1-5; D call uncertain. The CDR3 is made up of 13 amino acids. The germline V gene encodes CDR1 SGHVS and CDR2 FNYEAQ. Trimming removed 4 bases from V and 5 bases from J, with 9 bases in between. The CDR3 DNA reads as TGTGCCAGCAGCTCCGCCCGCTATCAGCCCCAGCATTTT. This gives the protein CASSSARYQPQHF.

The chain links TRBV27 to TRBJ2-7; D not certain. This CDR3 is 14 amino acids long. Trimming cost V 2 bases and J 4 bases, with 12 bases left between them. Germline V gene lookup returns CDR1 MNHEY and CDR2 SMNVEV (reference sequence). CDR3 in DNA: TGTGCCAGCAGTTTACGCCCTGACGGATACGAGCAGTACTTC. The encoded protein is CASSLRPDGYEQYF.

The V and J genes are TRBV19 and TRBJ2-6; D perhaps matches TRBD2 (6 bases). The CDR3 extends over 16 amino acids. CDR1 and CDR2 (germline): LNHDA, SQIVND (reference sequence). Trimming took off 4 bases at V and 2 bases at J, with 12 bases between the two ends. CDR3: CASSSLEGAGANVLTF. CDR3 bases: TGTGCCAGTAGTAGCCTGGAGGGAGCTGGGGCCAACGTCCTGACTTTC.

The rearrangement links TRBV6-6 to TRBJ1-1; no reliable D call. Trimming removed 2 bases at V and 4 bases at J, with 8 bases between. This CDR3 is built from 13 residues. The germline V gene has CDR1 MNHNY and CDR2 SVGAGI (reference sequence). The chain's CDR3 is CASSYSLTTEAFF. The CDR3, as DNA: TGTGCCAGCAGTTACAGTTTGACCACTGAAGCTTTCTTT.

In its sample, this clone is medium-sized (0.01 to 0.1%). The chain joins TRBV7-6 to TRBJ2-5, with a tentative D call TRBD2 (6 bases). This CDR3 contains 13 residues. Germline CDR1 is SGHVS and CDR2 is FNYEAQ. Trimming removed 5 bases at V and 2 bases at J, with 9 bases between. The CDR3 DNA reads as TGTGCCAGCAGCCGGGGGAGACAAGAGACCCAGTACTTC. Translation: CASSRGRQETQYF.

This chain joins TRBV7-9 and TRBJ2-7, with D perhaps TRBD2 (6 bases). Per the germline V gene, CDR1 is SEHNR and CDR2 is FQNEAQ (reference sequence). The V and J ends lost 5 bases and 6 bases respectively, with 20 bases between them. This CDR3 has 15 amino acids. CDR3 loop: CASSQWTTSSPEQYF. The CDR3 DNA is TGTGCCAGCAGCCAATGGACTACCTCCTCCCCCGAGCAGTACTTC.

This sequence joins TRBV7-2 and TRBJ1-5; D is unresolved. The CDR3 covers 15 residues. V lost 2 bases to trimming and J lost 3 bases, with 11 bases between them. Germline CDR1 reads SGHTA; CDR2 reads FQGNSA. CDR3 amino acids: CASSLIFAINQPQHF. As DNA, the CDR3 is TGTGCCAGCAGCTTAATTTTTGCTATCAATCAGCCCCAGCATTTT.

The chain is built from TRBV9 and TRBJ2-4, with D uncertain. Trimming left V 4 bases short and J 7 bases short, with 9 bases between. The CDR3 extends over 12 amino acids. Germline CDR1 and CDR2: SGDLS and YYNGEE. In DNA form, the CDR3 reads TGTGCCAGCAGCCCCCGTGAGAACATTCAGTACTTC. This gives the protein CASSPRENIQYF. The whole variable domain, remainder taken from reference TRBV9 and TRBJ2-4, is DSGVTQTPKHLITATGQRVTLRCSPRSGDLSVYWYQQSLDQGLQFLIQYYNGEERAKGNILERFSAQQFPDLHSELNLSSLELGDSALYFCASSPRENIQYFGAGTRLSVL.

The CDR3 DNA reads as TGTGCCAGCAGCCCGGATAGGAGCTCCTGGGCCCTCACCAATCAGCCCCAGCATTTT. Translated, it gives CASSPDRSSWALTNQPQHF. The rearrangement joins TRBV4-2 to TRBJ1-5; D ambiguous. The CDR3 contains 19 residues. V lost 4 bases to trimming and J lost 3 bases, with 25 bases between them. Germline-derived CDR1 and CDR2 are LGHNA and YNFKEQ.

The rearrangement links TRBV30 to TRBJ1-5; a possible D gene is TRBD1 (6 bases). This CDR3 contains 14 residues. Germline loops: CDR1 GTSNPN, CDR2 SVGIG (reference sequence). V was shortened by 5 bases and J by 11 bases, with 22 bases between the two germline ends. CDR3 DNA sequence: TGTGCCTGGTTTATTGGGGGCAGACGGTTGACCCAGCATTTT. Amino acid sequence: CAWFIGGRRLTQHF.

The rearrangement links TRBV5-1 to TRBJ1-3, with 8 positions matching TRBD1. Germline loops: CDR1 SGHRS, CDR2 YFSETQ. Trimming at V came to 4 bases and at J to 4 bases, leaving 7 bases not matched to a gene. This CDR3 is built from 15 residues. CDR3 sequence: CASSARTGNGNTIYF. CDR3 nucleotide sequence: TGCGCCAGCAGCGCCCGGACAGGGAACGGAAACACCATATATTTT.

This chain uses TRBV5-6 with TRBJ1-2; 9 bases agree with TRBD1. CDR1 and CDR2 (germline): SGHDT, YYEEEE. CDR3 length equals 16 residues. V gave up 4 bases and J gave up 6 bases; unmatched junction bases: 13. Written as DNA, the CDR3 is TGTGCCAGCAGCATTCAACTGGGGACAGGGAACGATGGCTACACCTTC. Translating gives CASSIQLGTGNDGYTF.

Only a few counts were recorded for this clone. This chain's CDR3 is CASSPGQAAETQYF. As DNA, the CDR3 is TGTGCCAGCAGCCCGGGACAGGCAGCAGAGACCCAGTACTTC. The J gene is TRBJ2-5, the V gene TRBV5-4; 8 nucleotides align to TRBD1. The CDR3 covers 14 residues. Germline V lookup: CDR1 SGHNT, CDR2 YYREEE (reference sequence). The V and J ends lost 4 bases and 4 bases, in that order; junction bases with no gene match: 6. The whole variable domain, remainder taken from reference TRBV5-4 and TRBJ2-5, is ETGVTQSPTHLIKTRGQQVTLRCSSQSGHNTVSWYQQALGQGPQFIFQYYREEENGRGNFPPRFSGLQFPNYSSELNVNALELDDSALYLCASSPGQAAETQYFGPGTRLLVL.

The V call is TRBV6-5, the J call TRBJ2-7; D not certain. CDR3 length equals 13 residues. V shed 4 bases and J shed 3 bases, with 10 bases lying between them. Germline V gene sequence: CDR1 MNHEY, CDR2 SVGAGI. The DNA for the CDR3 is TGTGCCAGCAGTTTCCCCTCTCACTACGAGCAGTACTTC. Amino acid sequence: CASSFPSHYEQYF.

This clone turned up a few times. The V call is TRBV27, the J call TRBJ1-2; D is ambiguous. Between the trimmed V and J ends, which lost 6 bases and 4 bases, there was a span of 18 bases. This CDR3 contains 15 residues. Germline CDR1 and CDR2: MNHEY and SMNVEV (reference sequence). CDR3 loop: CASRDGREEGYGYTF. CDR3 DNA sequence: TGTGCCAGCAGGGACGGCCGGGAGGAGGGCTATGGCTACACCTTC.

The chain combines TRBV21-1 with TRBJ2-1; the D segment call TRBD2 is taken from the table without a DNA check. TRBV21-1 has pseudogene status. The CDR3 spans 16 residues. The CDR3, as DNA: TGTGCCAGCAGCAAAGCTAGCCGAAGCTCCTACAATGAGCAGTTCTTC. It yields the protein CASSKASRSSYNEQFF.

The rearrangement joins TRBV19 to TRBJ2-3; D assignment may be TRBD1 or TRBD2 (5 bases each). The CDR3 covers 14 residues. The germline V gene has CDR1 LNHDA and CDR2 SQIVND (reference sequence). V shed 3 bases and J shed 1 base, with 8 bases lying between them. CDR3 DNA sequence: TGTGCCAGTAGTATGGGACCCGGCACAGATACGCAGTATTTT. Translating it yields CASSMGPGTDTQYF.

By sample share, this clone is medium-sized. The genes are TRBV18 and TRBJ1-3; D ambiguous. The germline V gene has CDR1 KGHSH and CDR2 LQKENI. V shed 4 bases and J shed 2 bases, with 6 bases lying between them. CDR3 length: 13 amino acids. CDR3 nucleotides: TGTGCCAGCTCACGGGAGGCTGGAAACACCATATATTTT. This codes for CASSREAGNTIYF.

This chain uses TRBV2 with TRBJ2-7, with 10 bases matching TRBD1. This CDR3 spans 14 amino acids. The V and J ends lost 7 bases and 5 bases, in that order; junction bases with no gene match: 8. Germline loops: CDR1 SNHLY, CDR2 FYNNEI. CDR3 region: CASTSRDRGHEQYF. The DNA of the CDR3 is TGTGCCAGCACCAGCAGGGACAGGGGCCACGAGCAGTACTTC.

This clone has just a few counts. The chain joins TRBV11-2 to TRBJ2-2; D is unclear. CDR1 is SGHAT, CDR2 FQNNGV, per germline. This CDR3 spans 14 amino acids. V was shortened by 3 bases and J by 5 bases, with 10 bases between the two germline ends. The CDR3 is CASSFQPQTGELFF. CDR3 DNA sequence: TGTGCCAGCAGCTTTCAACCCCAGACCGGGGAGCTGTTTTTT. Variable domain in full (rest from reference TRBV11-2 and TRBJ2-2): EAGVAQSPRYKIIEKRQSVAFWCNPISGHATLYWYQQILGQGPKLLIQFQNNGVVDDSQLPKDRFSAERLKGVDSTLKIQPAKLEDSAVYLCASSFQPQTGELFFGEGSRLTVL.

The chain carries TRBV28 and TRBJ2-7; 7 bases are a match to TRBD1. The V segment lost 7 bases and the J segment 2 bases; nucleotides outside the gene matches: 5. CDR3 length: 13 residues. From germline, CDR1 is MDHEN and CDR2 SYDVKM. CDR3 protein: CASMKGATYEQYF. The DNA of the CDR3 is TGTGCCAGCATGAAGGGGGCGACCTACGAGCAGTACTTC.

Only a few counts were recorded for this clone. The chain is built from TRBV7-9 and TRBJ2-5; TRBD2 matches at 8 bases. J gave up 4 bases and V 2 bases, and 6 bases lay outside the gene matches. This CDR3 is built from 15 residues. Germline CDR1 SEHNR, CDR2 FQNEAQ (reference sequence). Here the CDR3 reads CASSLNRAGVETQYF. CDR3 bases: TGTGCCAGCAGCTTAAATAGAGCGGGAGTAGAGACCCAGTACTTC.